The 15 T cell receptor beta chains below were found in one sample sequenced in a study of shared clonotypes between healthy human individuals. This table comes from immunoSEQ multiplex PCR, and its TCRdb copy is limited to in-frame clones, with some not included. The table includes around 2.3 million clones, roughly 95% detected once. The sample was naive CD4+ T cells sorted from blood. Noted subset: CD45RA+ positively selected. These receptors were taken from a man between 18 and 29 years old in good health.

This clone was detected a few times. The CDR3 nucleotides are TGTGCCAGTAGCTTACAGGGTTTGACTGAAAAACTGTTTTTT. Amino acids: CASSLQGLTEKLFF. This sequence joins TRBV19 and TRBJ1-4; possible D gene TRBD1, 6 bases. V lost 6 bases to trimming and J lost 7 bases, with 15 bases between them. The CDR3 has 14 residues. CDR1 and CDR2 (germline): LNHDA, SQIVND (reference sequence).

There are a few counts of this clone. V gene TRBV5-6 combines with J gene TRBJ1-2; D might be TRBD1 (5 bases). This CDR3 has 14 residues. The V and J ends lost 1 base and 6 bases respectively, with 13 bases between them. Germline assignment: CDR1 SGHDT and CDR2 YYEEEE. CDR3: CASSLWTTYNGYTF. The CDR3 coding sequence is TGTGCCAGCAGCTTGTGGACAACTTATAATGGCTACACCTTC.

The rearrangement uses TRBV7-3 and TRBJ2-2; 8 positions match TRBD1. The germline V gene has CDR1 SGHTA and CDR2 FQGTGA. CDR3 length equals 16 residues. Unmatched junction bases numbered 8, after V lost 5 bases and J lost 3 bases. CDR3 coding DNA: TGTGCCAGCAGCCCAGGGGGACAGGTCCACACCGGGGAGCTGTTTTTT. Translated, it gives CASSPGGQVHTGELFF.

Here the CDR3 reads CASSLVGARQETQYF. For the CDR3, the DNA is TGTGCCAGCAGCTTAGTGGGGGCACGTCAAGAGACCCAGTACTTC. The rearrangement uses TRBV13 and TRBJ2-5; possibly TRBD1 for D (6 bases). CDR1 and CDR2 (germline): PRHDT, FYEKMQ (reference sequence). V was cut by 1 base and J by 2 bases, with 11 bases left in between. The CDR3 loop spans 15 amino acids.

The V call is TRBV7-3, the J call TRBJ2-5, with 8 bases fitting TRBD2. V gave up 5 bases and J gave up 5 bases; unmatched junction bases: 22. Per the germline V gene, CDR1 is SGHTA and CDR2 is FQGTGA. The CDR3 covers 19 residues. CDR3 amino acids: CASSKDPPGLGGTGETQYF. CDR3 nucleotide sequence: TGTGCCAGCAGCAAAGACCCGCCGGGACTAGGGGGAACGGGGGAGACCCAGTACTTC.

V usage is TRBV7-3 and J usage is TRBJ1-1; unclear D gene. From germline, CDR1 is SGHTA and CDR2 FQGTGA. This CDR3 spans 14 amino acids. V was trimmed by 5 bases and J by 3 bases, leaving 13 bases between them. The CDR3 DNA follows: TGTGCCAGCAGCCCCACTGGCAGGTACACTGAAGCTTTCTTT. It specifies CASSPTGRYTEAFF.

This clone occurred once. V usage is TRBV6-6 and J usage is TRBJ2-2; D gene ambiguous. Germline V CDR1 and CDR2: MNHNY, SVGAGI (reference sequence). The CDR3 contains 14 residues. V was trimmed by 0 bases and J by 7 bases, leaving 9 bases between them. The CDR3 is CASSYSVFGGELFF. CDR3 nucleotide sequence: TGTGCCAGCAGTTACTCGGTATTTGGCGGGGAGCTGTTTTTT.

The rearrangement uses TRBV7-8 and TRBJ2-5, with no clear D. This CDR3 region has 11 residues. V was pared by 1 base and J by 7 bases, with 4 bases between. Germline CDR1 SGHVS, CDR2 FQNEAQ. The CDR3, as DNA: TGTGCCAGCAGCTTAGGTCTGACCCAGTACTTC. Amino acid sequence: CASSLGLTQYF.

J is TRBJ2-5 and V is TRBV28, with TRBD2 matching 11 bases. V shed 5 bases and J 4 bases; nucleotides not matched to a gene: 3. Germline V gene data show CDR1 as MDHEN and CDR2 as SYDVKM. The CDR3 runs to 14 residues. The CDR3 DNA follows: TGTGCCAGCAGTCCCGGGACTAGCGGAGAGACCCAGTACTTC. It specifies CASSPGTSGETQYF.

The chain carries TRBV5-4 and TRBJ1-6, with 11 bases aligning to TRBD1. The CDR3 runs to 16 residues. Per the germline V gene, CDR1 is SGHNT and CDR2 is YYREEE (reference sequence). V shed 1 base, J shed 5 bases, and the junction held 2 bases outside the gene matches. CDR3 sequence: CASSLRTGGNNSPLHF. The CDR3 nucleotides are TGTGCCAGCAGCTTGAGGACAGGGGGCAATAATTCACCCCTCCACTTT.

The genes are TRBV30 and TRBJ2-2, with D perhaps given as TRBD1 or TRBD2 (5 bases each). CDR3 length: 13 amino acids. The V and J ends lost 6 bases and 4 bases respectively, with 12 bases between them. The germline gives CDR1 GTSNPN, CDR2 SVGIG (reference sequence). In DNA, the CDR3 is TGTGCCTGTCGGCGAGGGGCCACCGGGGAGCTGTTTTTT. It codes for CACRRGATGELFF.

The chain joins TRBV6-5 to TRBJ1-6; TRBD1 matches 7 bases. V lost 6 bases, J lost 5 bases, and 7 bases stayed unmatched. The germline V gene has CDR1 MNHEY and CDR2 SVGAGI. This CDR3 is 15 amino acids long. DNA of the CDR3: TGTGCCAGCAGAATGGGGGACAGCCATAATTCACCCCTCCACTTT. As protein: CASRMGDSHNSPLHF.

For this clone: The same CDR3 arises from other DNA sequences in this sample as well. The gene calls are TRBV5-1 and TRBJ1-1, with D possibly TRBD1 on 5 matching bases. The germline V gene encodes CDR1 SGHRS and CDR2 YFSETQ. The CDR3 is 14 amino acids. Trimming stripped 0 bases from V and 3 bases from J, with 9 bases between. The DNA for the CDR3 is TGCGCCAGCAGCTTGGGGTCGGGGGACACTGAAGCTTTCTTT. This codes for CASSLGSGDTEAFF.

V is TRBV4-3 and J is TRBJ2-6; tentatively, D is TRBD1 (5 bases). CDR3 length equals 18 residues. The germline V and J ends were trimmed by 0 bases and 2 bases, with 14 bases remaining between them. CDR1 LGHNA and CDR2 YSLEER come from the germline V gene. CDR3 loop: CASSQDLIKGAGANVLTF. In nucleotides, the CDR3 is TGCGCCAGCAGCCAAGATCTGATCAAAGGGGCTGGGGCCAACGTCCTGACTTTC.

This sequence joins TRBV5-1 and TRBJ1-4, with 9 positions matching TRBD1. CDR3 length: 15 amino acids. Germline CDR1 reads SGHRS; CDR2 reads YFSETQ. V lost 3 bases to trimming and J lost 4 bases; unmatched junction nucleotides: 4. CDR3 in amino acids: CASSSQGAINEKLFF. CDR3 in DNA: TGCGCCAGCAGCTCACAGGGGGCCATTAATGAAAAACTGTTTTTT. The whole variable domain, remainder taken from reference TRBV5-1 and TRBJ1-4, is KAGVTQTPRYLIKTRGQQVTLSCSPISGHRSVSWYQQTPGQGLQFLFEYFSETQRNKGNFPGRFSGRQFSNSRSEMNVSTLELGDSALYLCASSSQGAINEKLFFGSGTQLSVL.